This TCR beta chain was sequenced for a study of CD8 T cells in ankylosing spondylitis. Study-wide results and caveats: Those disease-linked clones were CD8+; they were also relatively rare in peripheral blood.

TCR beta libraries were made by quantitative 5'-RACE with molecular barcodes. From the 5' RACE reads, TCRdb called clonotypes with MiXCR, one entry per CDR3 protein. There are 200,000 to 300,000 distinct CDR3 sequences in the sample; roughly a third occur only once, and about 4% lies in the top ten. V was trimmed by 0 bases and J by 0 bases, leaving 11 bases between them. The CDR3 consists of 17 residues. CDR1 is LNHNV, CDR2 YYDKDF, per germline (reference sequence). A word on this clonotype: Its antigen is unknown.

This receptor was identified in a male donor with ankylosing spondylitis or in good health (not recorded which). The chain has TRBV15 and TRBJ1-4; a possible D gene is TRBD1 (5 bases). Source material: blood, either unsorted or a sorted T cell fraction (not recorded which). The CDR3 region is CATSRERQIATNEKLFF. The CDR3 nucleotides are TGTGCCACCAGCAGAGAAAGACAGATTGCAACTAATGAAAAACTGTTTTTT.